Below, 31 T cell receptor beta chains from the same sample are listed, as sequenced in a study of blood T cell repertoires in COVID-19. Sequencing was performed with immunoSEQ multiplex PCR; in TCRdb, only in-frame clones are kept and a portion is missing. This table has a few hundred thousand clones, around 90% appearing once. The sequenced material came from peripheral blood. These receptors were obtained from a young man with active or convalescent COVID-19.

The rearrangement links TRBV12-3 or TRBV12-4 to TRBJ2-7; D is perhaps TRBD1 (5 bases). The CDR3 contains 11 residues. The V and J ends lost 5 bases and 7 bases respectively, with 9 bases between them. CDR3 nucleotide sequence: TGTGCCAGCAGTCGCCGACAGGAGCAGTACTTC. Its protein product is CASSRRQEQYF.

J is TRBJ2-2 and V is TRBV6-2 or TRBV6-3; D is uncertain. V was trimmed by 0 bases and J by 9 bases, leaving 8 bases between them. This CDR3 is 13 amino acids long. CDR1 and CDR2 from the germline V gene are MNHEY and SVGEGT. This chain's CDR3 is CASSYSPGWELFF. Here the CDR3 DNA reads TGTGCCAGCAGTTACTCCCCCGGGTGGGAGCTGTTTTTT.

The genes are TRBV5-6 and TRBJ2-7; unclear D gene. Germline values: CDR1 SGHDT, CDR2 YYEEEE. This CDR3 contains 12 residues. With 1 base removed from V and 4 bases from J, the gap between germline ends came to 6 bases. CDR3 residues: CASSLLRYEQYF. The CDR3 bases are TGTGCCAGCAGCTTGCTTCGTTACGAGCAGTACTTC.

The V and J genes are TRBV27 and TRBJ2-7; 9 positions match TRBD2. J gave up 1 base and V 5 bases, and 3 bases lay outside the gene matches. CDR1 MNHEY and CDR2 SMNVEV come from the germline V gene (reference sequence). The CDR3 extends over 14 amino acids. The CDR3 DNA reads TGTGCCAGCAGTACTCTAGCGGGGTCCTACGAGCAGTACTTC. Translating gives CASSTLAGSYEQYF.

V is TRBV27 and J is TRBJ2-1, with 7 bases that match TRBD1. This CDR3 contains 14 residues. Germline CDR1 and CDR2: MNHEY and SMNVEV (reference sequence). V shed 5 bases and J 3 bases; nucleotides not matched to a gene: 4. The CDR3 region is CASSHRDSYNEQFF. CDR3 sequence (DNA): TGTGCCAGCAGTCACCGGGACAGCTACAATGAGCAGTTCTTC.

The V call is TRBV11-2, the J call TRBJ1-4; TRBD1 is a possible D gene (6 bases). Deletions cut 5 bases from V and 8 bases from J, with 15 bases between. CDR1 and CDR2 from the germline V gene are SGHAT and FQNNGV. The CDR3 is made up of 14 amino acids. The CDR3 spells CASSPTGFGEKLFF. CDR3 coding DNA: TGTGCCAGCAGCCCAACAGGGTTTGGAGAAAAACTGTTTTTT.

The chain is built from TRBV28 and TRBJ2-3, with D unclear. The V gene's germline CDR1 is MDHEN and CDR2 SYDVKM. V gave up 5 bases and J gave up 2 bases, with 5 bases separating them. CDR3 length: 12 residues. The CDR3 nucleotides read TGTGCCAGCAGTCTCCTCACAGATACGCAGTATTTT. Translated, it gives CASSLLTDTQYF.

The chain is built from TRBV15 and TRBJ1-4; TRBD1 aligns across 10 bases. The CDR3 has 15 amino acids. Losses at the gene ends were 5 bases for V and 7 bases for J; bases not matched to a gene: 7. From germline, CDR1 is LNHNV and CDR2 YYDKDF (reference sequence). As DNA, the CDR3 is TGTGCCACCAGCGGACAGGGGGTACTGGGTGAAAAACTGTTTTTT. This translates into CATSGQGVLGEKLFF. Complete variable domain (other parts from reference TRBV15 and TRBJ1-4): DAMVIQNPRYQVTQFGKPVTLSCSQTLNHNVMYWYQQKSSQAPKLLFHYYDKDFNNEADTPDNFQSRRPNTSFCFLDIRSPGLGDTAMYLCATSGQGVLGEKLFFGSGTQLSVL.

The sample holds a few counts of this clone. The genes are TRBV29-1 and TRBJ2-7, with TRBD2 as a possible D gene (5 bases). Germline V gene data show CDR1 as SQVTM and CDR2 as ANQGSEA. This CDR3 has 13 amino acids. Trimming took off 2 bases at V and 5 bases at J, with 13 bases between the two ends. CDR3 loop: CSVESWAGDEQYF. The CDR3 bases are TGCAGCGTTGAAAGCTGGGCGGGCGACGAGCAGTACTTC.

The chain is built from TRBV5-8 and TRBJ1-2; D gene ambiguous. This CDR3 is 11 amino acids long. V lost 7 bases to trimming and J lost 5 bases, with 9 bases between them. Germline CDR1 reads SGHTS; CDR2 reads YDEGEE. The CDR3 here is CASGLRYGYTF. In DNA form, the CDR3 reads TGTGCCAGCGGTTTACGGTATGGCTACACCTTC.

The chain is built from TRBV7-9 and TRBJ1-3, with D unclear. CDR1 is SEHNR and CDR2 is FQNEAQ in the germline V gene (reference sequence). Trimming cost V 2 bases and J 0 bases, with 17 bases left between them. This CDR3 has 18 residues. The CDR3 region is CASSLPIPLIASGNTIYF. CDR3 bases: TGTGCCAGCAGCTTACCTATACCCTTGATAGCCTCTGGAAACACCATATATTTT.

This clone was seen many times. The V call is TRBV5-3, the J call TRBJ2-7; 7 bases match TRBD2. TRBV5-3 carries the ORF label, with uncertain function. CDR3 length equals 16 residues. V dropped 0 bases and J dropped 0; count of bases not matched to a gene: 6. The CDR3 coding sequence is TGTGCCAGAAGCTTGGGGCTAGCGGAGTCCTCCTACGAGCAGTACTTC. It encodes CARSLGLAESSYEQYF.

This clone was counted between two and nine times. CDR3 DNA: TGTGCCAGCAGTACAGAGGGAAATCAGCCCCAGCATTTT. It codes for CASSTEGNQPQHF. The gene calls are TRBV2 and TRBJ1-5; no firm D call. The CDR3 is made up of 13 amino acids. Trimming left V 5 bases short and J 4 bases short, with 9 bases between. Germline V gene sequence: CDR1 SNHLY, CDR2 FYNNEI.

The V call is TRBV28, the J call TRBJ1-2, with D perhaps matching TRBD1 (5 bases). Germline values: CDR1 MDHEN, CDR2 SYDVKM. Deletions cut 8 bases from V and 4 bases from J, with 20 bases between. CDR3 size: 15 residues. CDR3 sequence reads: CASGTGPATTYGYTF. As DNA, the CDR3 is TGTGCCAGCGGAACAGGACCCGCAACCACCTATGGCTACACCTTC.

The chain has TRBV6-5 and TRBJ2-1, with unresolved D. CDR1 is MNHEY, CDR2 SVGAGI, per germline. The CDR3 loop spans 12 amino acids. V was pared by 6 bases and J by 3 bases, with 6 bases between. The CDR3 loop is CASSNNYNEQFF. The DNA of the CDR3 is TGTGCCAGCAGCAACAACTACAATGAGCAGTTCTTC.

The V and J genes are TRBV19 and TRBJ1-2, with TRBD1 as a possible D gene (5 bases). V shed 6 bases and J shed 3 bases, with 26 bases lying between them. This CDR3 is 18 amino acids long. Germline V lookup: CDR1 LNHDA, CDR2 SQIVND (reference sequence). DNA for the CDR3: TGTGCCAGTAGGAATCGGGACTTCGGTGTGGGGTATCACTATGGCTACACCTTC. It is translated as CASRNRDFGVGYHYGYTF.

As concerns this clone: Within the sample, other DNA sequences also encode this same CDR3. The genes are TRBV18 and TRBJ2-1, with 12 nucleotides matching TRBD2. Trimming removed 4 bases from V and 8 bases from J; junction bases left unmatched: 3. Germline-derived CDR1 and CDR2 are KGHSH and LQKENI. The CDR3 runs to 14 residues. In nucleotides, the CDR3 is TGTGCCAGCTCACTACTAGCGGGAGGTCATGAGCAGTTCTTC. Protein sequence: CASSLLAGGHEQFF.

The chain carries TRBV6-2 or TRBV6-3 and TRBJ1-6, with D perhaps matching TRBD1 (5 bases). Germline assignment: CDR1 MNHEY and CDR2 SVGEGT. V was trimmed by 6 bases and J by 3 bases, leaving 9 bases between them. The CDR3 extends over 14 amino acids. CDR3 in amino acids: CASSPTDYNSPLHF. The CDR3 DNA reads TGTGCCAGCAGCCCGACAGACTATAATTCACCCCTCCACTTT.

The V gene is TRBV3-1 (or the pseudogene TRBV3-2), the J gene TRBJ1-2; D gene ambiguous. The CDR3 is 15 residues long. Deletions cut 3 bases from V and 5 bases from J, with 16 bases between. Germline V gene lookup returns CDR1 LGHDT and CDR2 YNNKEL (reference sequence). The CDR3 spells CASSQVTRGGYGYTF. Here the CDR3 DNA reads TGTGCCAGCAGCCAGGTTACGCGGGGTGGGTATGGCTACACCTTC.

The CDR3 sequence: CASSLIWDRDELETQYF. CDR3 coding DNA: TGCGCCAGCAGTCTAATTTGGGACAGGGATGAGCTGGAGACCCAGTACTTC. The chain carries TRBV23-1 and TRBJ2-5; 9 bases are shared with TRBD1. TRBV23-1 is classed as an ORF, of uncertain function. V gave up 4 bases and J gave up 5 bases; unmatched junction bases: 14. The CDR3 contains 17 residues.

The chain employs TRBV18 and TRBJ2-7; perhaps TRBD2 as D (5 bases). CDR3 length: 15 residues. Germline CDR1 reads KGHSH; CDR2 reads LQKENI. V lost 2 bases, J lost 0 bases, and 11 bases lay in between. CDR3 amino acids: CASSPEAALSYEQYF. The DNA of the CDR3 is TGTGCCAGCTCACCAGAAGCGGCCCTCTCCTACGAGCAGTACTTC.

This chain connects TRBV6-1 to TRBJ1-4; 8 bases are shared with TRBD1. CDR1 MNHNS and CDR2 SASEGT come from the germline V gene. V was clipped by 2 bases and J by 11 bases; unmatched bases: 7. The CDR3 runs 14 residues. The CDR3 region has the DNA TGTGCCAGCAGTGAACTGGACAGGGAGGCTAAACTGTTTTTT. It translates to CASSELDREAKLFF.

The chain carries TRBV20-1 and TRBJ2-1; 10 bases fit TRBD2. There are 16 residues in the CDR3. The J segment lost 4 bases and the V segment lost 3 bases, leaving 9 bases of the junction unmatched. Germline loops: CDR1 DFQATT, CDR2 SNEGSKA (reference sequence). For the CDR3, the DNA is TGCAGTGCTAGTGGACTAGCGGCCGAAACGTACAATGAGCAGTTCTTC. Translating gives CSASGLAAETYNEQFF.

The V call is TRBV18, the J call TRBJ1-5, with D hard to call. Germline loops: CDR1 KGHSH, CDR2 LQKENI. The CDR3 loop spans 17 amino acids. The V gene lost 0 bases and the J gene lost 1 base, with 13 bases spanning the gap. CDR3 DNA sequence: TGTGCCAGCTCACCACCGGGGAGATTGGGGAGCAATCAGCCCCAGCATTTT. Amino acids: CASSPPGRLGSNQPQHF.

V is TRBV7-9 and J is TRBJ1-1; no clear D gene. This CDR3 has 14 amino acids. The V end lost 2 bases, the J end lost 1 base, and 8 bases lay between the germline ends. Germline loops: CDR1 SEHNR, CDR2 FQNEAQ (reference sequence). This chain's CDR3 is CASSLLSGNTEAFF. The CDR3 nucleotides read TGTGCCAGCAGCTTATTATCAGGGAACACTGAAGCTTTCTTT.

The gene calls are TRBV7-9 and TRBJ2-7; 8 positions match TRBD1. The junction had 8 bases not matched to a gene; V was cut back by 5 bases and J by 2 bases. This CDR3 is built from 15 residues. CDR1 and CDR2 (germline): SEHNR, FQNEAQ (reference sequence). In nucleotides, the CDR3 is TGTGCCAGCAGCGAGGGGACAGGTAACCCCTACGAGCAGTACTTC. Translation gives CASSEGTGNPYEQYF.

V and J are TRBV6-5 and TRBJ1-6; D not certain. The germline V gene has CDR1 MNHEY and CDR2 SVGAGI. This CDR3 spans 10 amino acids. For the CDR3, the DNA is TGTGCGGCTGGTAATTCACCCCTCCACTTT. Translation gives CAAGNSPLHF.

The chain recombines TRBV4-3 with TRBJ1-2; TRBD1 matches at 7 bases. Germline-derived CDR1 and CDR2 are LGHNA and YSLEER. V shed 1 base and J 0 bases; nucleotides not matched to a gene: 2. This CDR3 has 15 amino acids. The CDR3 is CASSQGGTANYGYTF. The CDR3 region has the DNA TGCGCCAGCAGCCAAGGGGGGACAGCTAACTATGGCTACACCTTC.

This chain connects TRBV27 to TRBJ2-1; 10 bases map to TRBD1. Germline V gene data show CDR1 as MNHEY and CDR2 as SMNVEV (reference sequence). Trimming at V came to 5 bases and at J to 10 bases, leaving 11 bases not matched to a gene. The CDR3 length is 15 residues. CDR3 sequence: CASSVTGGWVREQFF. The CDR3 coding sequence is TGTGCCAGCAGTGTGACAGGGGGCTGGGTCCGGGAGCAGTTCTTC.

The gene calls are TRBV2 and TRBJ2-1, with 9 bases lining up with TRBD2. This CDR3 region has 14 residues. V was pared by 6 bases and J by 8 bases, with 8 bases of the junction left unmatched. In germline, CDR1 is SNHLY, CDR2 FYNNEI. The CDR3: CASSETSGADEQFF. CDR3 bases: TGTGCCAGCAGCGAGACTAGCGGAGCTGATGAGCAGTTCTTC. The full variable domain, with the rest looked up from reference TRBV2 and TRBJ2-1, is EPEVTQTPSHQVTQMGQEVILRCVPISNHLYFYWYRQILGQKVEFLVSFYNNEISEKSEIFDDQFSVERPDGSNFTLKIRSTKLEDSAMYFCASSETSGADEQFFGPGTRLTVL.

The chain is built from TRBV7-8 and TRBJ1-2; weak D call: TRBD1 (5 bases). The CDR3 totals 15 residues. CDR1 and CDR2 from the germline V gene are SGHVS and FQNEAQ. Trimming removed 5 bases at V and 7 bases at J, with 20 bases between. CDR3 coding DNA: TGTGCCAGCAGCCCCTTGGGAGGGGATAAGTCTGGCTACACCTTC. Translation gives CASSPLGGDKSGYTF.